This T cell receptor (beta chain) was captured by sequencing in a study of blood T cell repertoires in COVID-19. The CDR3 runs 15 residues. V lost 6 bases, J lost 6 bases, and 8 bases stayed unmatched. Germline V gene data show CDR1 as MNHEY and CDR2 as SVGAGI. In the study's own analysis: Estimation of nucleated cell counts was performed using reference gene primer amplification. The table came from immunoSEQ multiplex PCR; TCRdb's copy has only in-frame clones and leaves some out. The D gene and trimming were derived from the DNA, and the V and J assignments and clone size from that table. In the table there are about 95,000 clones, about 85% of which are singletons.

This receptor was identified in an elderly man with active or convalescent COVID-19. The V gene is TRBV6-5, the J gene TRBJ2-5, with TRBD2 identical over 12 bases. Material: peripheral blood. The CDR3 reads CASRPSGGALKTQYF. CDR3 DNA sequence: TGTGCCAGCAGGCCTAGCGGGGGGGCCTTAAAGACCCAGTACTTC.